This note documents a single T cell receptor (beta chain) sequence. This record comes from a study of shared T cell receptors in the human thymus. The germline V gene encodes CDR1 SGHVS and CDR2 FQNEAQ. CDR3 length: 17 residues. The V segment lost 1 base and the J segment 1 base; nucleotides outside the gene matches: 6. Sequenced by immunoSEQ multiplex PCR; TCRdb stores in-frame clones only, minus some. Seen here are about 660,000 clones, roughly 90% observed once, and the top ten hold around 0.01%. The sample was also reused in another study, on human thymus T cells. That study reports: Donation was from healthy Finnish infants who were having corrective surgery that addressed congenital heart defects. It was from resections taken during corrective heart surgery that the thymus tissue came.

The origin of this receptor is a boy in the first two years of life with a congenital heart defect. The sequencing input was thymocytes. The V gene is TRBV7-8, the J gene TRBJ2-3, with 9 bases identical to TRBD1. The DNA of the CDR3 is TGTGCCAGCAGCTTAGAAGGGGGGACAGGGCGCACAGATACGCAGTATTTT. It specifies CASSLEGGTGRTDTQYF.